A selection of T cell receptor beta chains follows, all from one sample in a study of blood T cell repertoires in COVID-19. TCRdb keeps only in-frame clones here, not all; method: immunoSEQ multiplex PCR. The table lists 120,000 to 150,000 clones, 76% of them singletons. Sequencing was performed on peripheral blood. These receptor sequences come from a man between 60 and 75 years old with acute or convalescent COVID-19. Both conserved end residues are part of each CDR3. Fields, in order: D gene, clone size, J gene, V gene, CDR3 protein, CDR3 DNA. A D gene is named only where the DNA matches it firmly. Size values are once, few and many counts, or a class for expanded clones, and some rows have none.

D: TRBD2; size: NA; J: TRBJ2-2; V: TRBV29-1; CDR3: CSVDLASGGPNTGELFF; DNA: TGCAGCGTTGATCTCGCTAGCGGGGGGCCCAACACCGGGGAGCTGTTTTTT
D: NA; size: NA; J: TRBJ2-1; V: TRBV9; CDR3: CASSVAGVPSNEQFF; DNA: TGTGCCAGCAGCGTAGCGGGGGTACCCTCCAATGAGCAGTTCTTC
D: TRBD2; size: NA; J: TRBJ2-3; V: TRBV7-9; CDR3: CASSPEVLAGSTDTQYF; DNA: TGTGCCAGCAGCCCAGAGGTCCTAGCGGGAAGCACAGATACGCAGTATTTT
D: NA; size: NA; J: TRBJ2-5; V: TRBV7-6; CDR3: CASSPTPGGRETQYF; DNA: TGTGCCAGCAGCCCCACCCCCGGGGGTCGGGAGACCCAGTACTTC
D: NA; size: NA; J: TRBJ2-2; V: TRBV3-1/TRBV3-2; CDR3: CASSQGARLNTGELFF; DNA: TGTGCCAGCAGCCAAGGGGCAAGGCTAAACACCGGGGAGCTGTTTTTT
D: NA; size: NA; J: TRBJ2-1; V: TRBV7-2; CDR3: CASSLAQSNRGGEQFF; DNA: TGTGCCAGCAGCTTAGCGCAGTCGAACAGGGGAGGTGAGCAGTTCTTC
D: TRBD2; size: NA; J: TRBJ2-2; V: TRBV28; CDR3: CASRRGVNTGELFF; DNA: TGTGCCAGCAGGCGGGGGGTAAACACCGGGGAGCTGTTTTTT
D: NA; size: few; J: TRBJ2-7; V: TRBV30; CDR3: CAWSTSGDGYEQYF; DNA: TGTGCCTGGAGTACTTCAGGGGATGGCTACGAGCAGTACTTC
D: NA; size: few; J: TRBJ2-7; V: TRBV6-1; CDR3: CASSEGSVFFYEQYF; DNA: TGTGCCAGCAGTGAAGGGAGCGTATTCTTCTACGAGCAGTACTTC
D: NA; size: NA; J: TRBJ1-5; V: TRBV5-8; CDR3: CASSRTPGDDQPQHF; DNA: TGTGCCAGCAGCAGGACCCCAGGGGACGATCAGCCCCAGCATTTT
D: TRBD2; size: NA; J: TRBJ2-5; V: TRBV14; CDR3: CASSLHPSGSQTQYF; DNA: TGTGCCAGCAGCCTTCACCCCAGCGGGAGCCAGACCCAGTACTTC
D: TRBD2; size: NA; J: TRBJ2-2; V: TRBV19; CDR3: CASSIRLAATRGELFF; DNA: TGTGCCAGTAGTATTCGGCTAGCGGCCACTCGGGGGGAGCTGTTTTTT
D: NA; size: NA; J: TRBJ2-5; V: TRBV2; CDR3: CASSVGGKETQYF; DNA: TGTGCCAGCAGTGTAGGCGGGAAAGAGACCCAGTACTTC
D: TRBD2; size: NA; J: TRBJ2-4; V: TRBV11-3; CDR3: CASSLDPLAGLKNIQYF; DNA: TGTGCCAGCAGCTTAGACCCGCTAGCGGGACTAAAAAACATTCAGTACTTC
D: TRBD1; size: few; J: TRBJ1-1; V: TRBV6-5; CDR3: CASSQSTGGSTEAFF; DNA: TGTGCCAGCAGTCAATCGACAGGGGGGAGCACTGAAGCTTTCTTT
D: TRBD1; size: NA; J: TRBJ1-3; V: TRBV28; CDR3: CASSPPGVQGFGNTIYF; DNA: TGTGCCAGCAGTCCGCCTGGGGTACAGGGGTTCGGAAACACCATATATTTT
D: TRBD2; size: NA; J: TRBJ2-2; V: TRBV2; CDR3: CASSETWTSFTGELFF; DNA: TGTGCCAGCAGTGAAACATGGACTAGCTTCACCGGGGAGCTGTTTTTT
D: NA; size: NA; J: TRBJ2-7; V: TRBV7-8; CDR3: CASSPVSPEQYF; DNA: TGTGCCAGCAGCCCCGTGTCTCCCGAGCAGTACTTC
D: NA; size: NA; J: TRBJ2-6; V: TRBV29-1; CDR3: CSAREGSGANVLTF; DNA: TGCAGCGCTCGAGAGGGCTCTGGGGCCAACGTCCTGACTTTC
D: TRBD1; size: NA; J: TRBJ1-3; V: TRBV5-1; CDR3: CASSPEGQGGGNTIYF; DNA: TGCGCCAGCAGCCCTGAGGGACAGGGCGGTGGAAACACCATATATTTT
D: NA; size: NA; J: TRBJ1-2; V: TRBV2; CDR3: CASSVRGYHGYTF; DNA: TGTGCCAGCAGCGTAAGAGGGTATCATGGCTACACCTTC
D: TRBD1; size: NA; J: TRBJ1-6; V: TRBV2; CDR3: CASSATRTGDSPLHF; DNA: TGTGCCAGCAGTGCTACGAGGACAGGGGACTCACCCCTCCACTTT
D: TRBD2; size: NA; J: TRBJ2-3; V: TRBV19; CDR3: CASSLTSGYTDTQYF; DNA: TGTGCCAGTAGTCTCACTAGCGGCTACACAGATACGCAGTATTTT
D: TRBD1; size: NA; J: TRBJ2-7; V: TRBV28; CDR3: CASRGTGGPYEQYF; DNA: TGTGCCAGCAGGGGAACAGGGGGCCCCTACGAGCAGTACTTC